This TCR beta chain emerged from a study of cytomegalovirus exposure and HLA in healthy donors. Study-level findings and limits: Later work associated 17,000 or so TCR beta sequences with HLA alleles at 0.05 false discovery rate. It emerged from a later analysis that several of the most significant clusters appeared to be linked to common viral pathogens.

The study sampled nominally healthy donors, though unrecorded immune exposures were likely. V gave up 6 bases and J gave up 3 bases, with 15 bases separating them. The CDR3 extends over 14 amino acids. Germline V gene data show CDR1 as SNHLY and CDR2 as FYNNEI. Worth noting for this clone: What it binds is not known.

The PCR had 60 Vbeta and 13 Jbeta primers. Assay: immunoSEQ multiplex PCR; the TCRdb copy retains only in-frame clones and omits some. The sample holds 140,000 or so clones, approximately 70% seen once. The sample consisted of PBMCs. The TCR originated in a woman younger than 45 in good health and CMV-seronegative. V is TRBV2 and J is TRBJ2-7; perhaps TRBD2 as D (5 bases). The CDR3 DNA reads TGTGCCAGCAGGAGGGCGGACGGTGGCTACGAGCAGTACTTC. It translates to CASRRADGGYEQYF.